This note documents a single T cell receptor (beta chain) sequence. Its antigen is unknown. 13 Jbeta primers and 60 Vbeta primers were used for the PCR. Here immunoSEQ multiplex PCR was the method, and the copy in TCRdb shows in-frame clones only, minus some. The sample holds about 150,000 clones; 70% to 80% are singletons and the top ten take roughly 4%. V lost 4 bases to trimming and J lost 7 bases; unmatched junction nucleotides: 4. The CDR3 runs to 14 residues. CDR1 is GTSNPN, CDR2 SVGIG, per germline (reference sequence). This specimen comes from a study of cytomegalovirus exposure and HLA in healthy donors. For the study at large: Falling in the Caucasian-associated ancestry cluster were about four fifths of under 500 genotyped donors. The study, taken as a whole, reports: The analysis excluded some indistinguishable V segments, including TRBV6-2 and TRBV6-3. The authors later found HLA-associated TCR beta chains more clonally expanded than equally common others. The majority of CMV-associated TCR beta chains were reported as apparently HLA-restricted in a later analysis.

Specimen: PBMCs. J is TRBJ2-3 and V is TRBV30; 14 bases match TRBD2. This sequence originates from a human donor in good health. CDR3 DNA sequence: TGTGCCTGGAAGACTAGCGGGGGGGTGAATACGCAGTATTTT. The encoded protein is CAWKTSGGVNTQYF.